The 18 T cell receptor beta chains given below trace back to one sample, sequenced in a study of T cell repertoires in cytomegalovirus infection. TCRdb analysed the reads with MiXCR anew, one entry per CDR3 protein. Seen here are about 330,000 distinct CDR3 sequences, over 7.5% observed once, and the top ten hold roughly 4.5%. Specimen: PBMCs. The receptor set was obtained from a human donor in good health (CMV status not recorded). Some clones in this sample may be carry-over from other donors' samples.

This clonotype was seen a few times. The chain uses TRBV28 and TRBJ1-2, with D possibly being TRBD1 (5 bases). Trimming left V 3 bases short and J 4 bases short, with 18 bases between. The CDR3 totals 16 residues. Germline V gives CDR1 MDHEN, CDR2 SYDVKM. The CDR3: CASSLGHPRGGYGYTF. The DNA of the CDR3 is TGTGCCAGCAGTTTGGGCCACCCTCGGGGGGGCTATGGCTACACCTTC.

This clonotype was observed a handful of times. The rearrangement links TRBV27 to TRBJ2-1, with 7 bases aligning to TRBD1. CDR3 length: 15 amino acids. V shed 3 bases and J 16 bases; nucleotides not matched to a gene: 18. In germline, CDR1 is MNHEY, CDR2 SMNVEV (reference sequence). CDR3 protein: CASSFKRTGMYPQFF. CDR3 bases: TGTGCCAGCAGTTTTAAGAGGACAGGAATGTATCCTCAATTCTTC.

The gene calls are TRBV7-6 and TRBJ2-7; 14 bases are shared with TRBD2. Germline assignment: CDR1 SGHVS and CDR2 FNYEAQ. Trimming took 5 bases from V and 5 from J; bases not matched to a gene: 5. This CDR3 has 15 residues. CDR3 region: CASSHGTSGSNEQYF. The CDR3 DNA is TGTGCCAGCAGCCACGGGACTAGCGGGAGTAACGAGCAGTACTTC.

As regards this clonotype: A much larger clone differs by one base, so this may be a read error. The chain links TRBV19 to TRBJ1-5, with D maybe TRBD1 (5 bases). The CDR3 sequence is 15 residues long. Germline lookup yields CDR1 LNHDA and CDR2 SQIVND (reference sequence). CDR3 sequence: CASRHGGSSNQPQLF. CDR3 coding DNA: TGTGCCAGTCGCCACGGGGGATCGAGCAATCAGCCCCAGCTTTTT.

The gene calls are TRBV7-2 and TRBJ2-4; TRBD1 agrees at 8 bases. Germline CDR1 reads SGHTA; CDR2 reads FQGNSA. CDR3 length: 15 amino acids. Germline trimming cut 4 bases from V and 5 bases from J; bases unmatched to any gene: 7. The CDR3 here is CASSCRQGPQNIQYF. The CDR3 DNA reads as TGTGCCAGCAGCTGTAGACAGGGGCCGCAAAACATTCAGTACTTC.

The genes are TRBV29-1 and TRBJ2-7; D is ambiguous. Germline V gene lookup returns CDR1 SQVTM and CDR2 ANQGSEA. V was shortened by 6 bases and J by 9 bases, with 18 bases between the two germline ends. CDR3 length: 12 residues. The CDR3 bases are TGCAGCGTCTTTGGACCGTCCCCCGGGCAGTACTTC. Translating gives CSVFGPSPGQYF.

This clonotype showed up just a few times. J is TRBJ2-1 and V is TRBV15; TRBD1 might be the D (5 bases). Germline-derived CDR1 and CDR2 are LNHNV and YYDKDF (reference sequence). This CDR3 is built from 18 residues. The V end was cut by 1 base, the J end by 6 bases, with 22 bases between. The CDR3 DNA follows: TGTGCCACCAGCAGAGGCGGATCGGAAAGGGGTTCCCTCAATGAGCAGTTCTTC. It yields the protein CATSRGGSERGSLNEQFF.

This chain joins TRBV5-4 and TRBJ1-5; perhaps TRBD1 as D (5 bases). Germline values: CDR1 SGHNT, CDR2 YYREEE (reference sequence). CDR3 length equals 15 residues. V lost 4 bases to trimming and J lost 6 bases, with 17 bases between them. The CDR3, as DNA: TGTGCCAGCAGCCGCGATGGGGCGGGGGGTCAGCCCCAGCATTTT. Translation gives CASSRDGAGGQPQHF.

This clonotype was recorded at least ten times. The chain uses TRBV3-1 and TRBJ2-7; D uncertain. V lost 8 bases and J lost 4, with 9 bases in between. The CDR3 length is 11 residues. The germline V gene has CDR1 LGHDT and CDR2 YNNKEL (reference sequence). For the CDR3, the DNA is TGTGCCAGCGGGCCCAGGTACGAGCAGTACTTC. Translated: CASGPRYEQYF.

This clonotype was recorded at least ten times. This chain uses TRBV7-2 with TRBJ2-1; TRBD1 matches at 7 bases. The CDR3 extends over 12 amino acids. The trim removed 5 bases at V and 15 bases at J, leaving 10 bases unmatched. Germline loops: CDR1 SGHTA, CDR2 FQGNSA. The CDR3 sequence is CASSPNRGRPFF. CDR3 coding DNA: TGTGCCAGCAGCCCCAACAGGGGCCGGCCGTTCTTC.

The chain is built from TRBV4-3 and TRBJ1-6; D gene uncertain. The CDR3 totals 15 residues. The V and J ends lost 0 bases and 2 bases respectively, with 5 bases between them. Germline CDR1 LGHNA, CDR2 YSLEER. This chain's CDR3 is CASSQDRAYNSPLHF. The CDR3 coding sequence is TGCGCCAGCAGCCAAGATCGGGCCTATAATTCACCCCTCCACTTT.

The chain carries TRBV7-2 and TRBJ2-7; TRBD1 might be the D (7 bases). The CDR3 covers 15 residues. Germline V gene data show CDR1 as SGHTA and CDR2 as FQGNSA. V was trimmed by 5 bases and J by 3 bases, leaving 17 bases between them. The CDR3 DNA reads as TGTGCCAGCAGCCCCAAGCAGGGGGGCTTCTACGAGCAGTACTTC. Protein sequence: CASSPKQGGFYEQYF. The full variable domain, completed using reference TRBV7-2 and TRBJ2-7, is GAGVSQSPSNKVTEKGKDVELRCDPISGHTALYWYRQSLGQGLEFLIYFQGNSAPDKSGLPSDRFSAERTGGSVSTLTIQRTQQEDSAVYLCASSPKQGGFYEQYFGPGTRLTVT.

Concerning this clonotype itself: This may be a read error: a much more frequent sequence differs by one nucleotide. The rearrangement links TRBV7-3 to TRBJ2-3; 7 bases fit TRBD2. CDR3 length equals 16 residues. Germline CDR1 SGHTA, CDR2 FQGTGA. The CDR3 here is CASSVLPGGSTVTQYF. CDR3 nucleotides: TGTGCCAGCAGCGTACTTCCGGGGGGTTCTACAGTTACGCAGTATTTT.

This clonotype occurred a few times. The V gene is TRBV12-3 or TRBV12-4, the J gene TRBJ1-2; D is possibly TRBD1 (6 bases). V lost 3 bases and J 5 bases, leaving 10 bases between the germline ends. The CDR3 extends over 13 amino acids. Here the CDR3 DNA reads TGTGCCAGCAGTTTGGGGGGGCAATATGGCTACACCTTC. Protein sequence: CASSLGGQYGYTF.

This chain connects TRBV28 to TRBJ1-1, with D hard to call. CDR3 size: 14 residues. V lost 8 bases to trimming and J lost 1 base, with 14 bases between them. Germline CDR1 and CDR2: MDHEN and SYDVKM. The CDR3 DNA reads as TGTGCCAGCCCCTTACCAGCGTCGAACACTGAAGCTTTCTTT. As protein: CASPLPASNTEAFF.

The chain employs TRBV12-3 or TRBV12-4 and TRBJ2-2; 8 nucleotides line up with TRBD1. V trimming: 7 bases; J trimming: 6 bases; junction bases outside the gene matches: 13. The CDR3 runs to 16 residues. The CDR3 here is CASIRQGTSQAGELFF. Written as DNA, the CDR3 is TGTGCCAGCATTCGACAGGGGACCTCTCAGGCCGGGGAGCTGTTTTTT.

This clonotype appeared many times. V gene TRBV7-9 combines with J gene TRBJ2-1, with a tentative D call TRBD2 (5 bases). V lost 1 base, J lost 5 bases, and 15 bases lay in between. The CDR3 runs to 16 residues. The germline V gene encodes CDR1 SEHNR and CDR2 FQNEAQ (reference sequence). Here the CDR3 DNA reads TGTGCCAGCAGCTTAGGATATCGGGAAAGGGACAATGAGCAGTTCTTC. Its translation is CASSLGYRERDNEQFF.

Ten or more counts support this clonotype. This chain connects TRBV7-2 to TRBJ1-1; D is ambiguous. The germline V and J ends were trimmed by 3 bases and 1 base, with 12 bases remaining between them. CDR1 is SGHTA, CDR2 FQGNSA, per germline. The CDR3 is 15 amino acids. CDR3 in DNA: TGTGCCAGCAGCTTGCTCCCTCGGGGGAACACTGAAGCTTTCTTT. It specifies CASSLLPRGNTEAFF. Together with reference TRBV7-2 and TRBJ1-1, the CDR3 gives the full variable domain: GAGVSQSPSNKVTEKGKDVELRCDPISGHTALYWYRQSLGQGLEFLIYFQGNSAPDKSGLPSDRFSAERTGGSVSTLTIQRTQQEDSAVYLCASSLLPRGNTEAFFGQGTRLTVV.